This T cell receptor (beta chain) came from a study of immune evolution from preneoplasia to lung adenocarcinoma. Across the whole study: HLA loss of heterozygosity: 5.5% to 8.5% AIS, more than 14% MIA, roughly 35% ADC, none AAH. Study results and caveats: Later-stage lesions seemingly showed higher T cell density and diversity than normal lung.

Patients had resection in Japan or China between the mid-2010s and the late 2010s. This clone appeared a single time. Its matching antigen is unknown. The repertoire was sequenced with immunoSEQ multiplex PCR; TCRdb's copy has only in-frame clones and lacks some. The data show 8,000 or so clones, with roughly 77% seen just once and around 7.7% held by the top ten. The CDR3 spans 15 residues. V lost 1 base and J lost 3, with 11 bases in between. Germline assignment: CDR1 SGHTS and CDR2 YDEGEE. The TCR sequence derives from a person aged 70 to 80 with lung adenocarcinoma. The V call is TRBV5-8, the J call TRBJ1-5, with a tentative D call TRBD1 (6 bases). Input material: FFPE minimally invasive lung adenocarcinoma tissue. This CDR3 reads CASSLSGQFNQPQHF. The CDR3 nucleotides are TGTGCCAGCAGCTTGAGTGGACAGTTCAATCAGCCCCAGCATTTT.